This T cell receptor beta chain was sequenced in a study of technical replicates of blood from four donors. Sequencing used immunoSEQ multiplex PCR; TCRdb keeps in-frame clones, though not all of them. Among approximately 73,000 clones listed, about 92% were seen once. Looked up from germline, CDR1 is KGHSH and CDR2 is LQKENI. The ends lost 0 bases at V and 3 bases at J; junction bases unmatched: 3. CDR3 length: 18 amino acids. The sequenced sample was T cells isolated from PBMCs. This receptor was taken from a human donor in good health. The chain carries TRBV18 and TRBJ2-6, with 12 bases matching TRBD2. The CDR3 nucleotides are TGTGCCAGCTCACCACCGACTAGCGGGAGTTTTGGGGCCAACGTCCTGACTTTC. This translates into CASSPPTSGSFGANVLTF.